The clone carrying this TCR beta chain was seen a handful of times. Its antigen is still unknown. The record originates from a study of beta chain features in type 1 diabetes. Study-level results: All four CD4+ subsets from Type 1 diabetes patients carried moderately but significantly shorter TCRB CDR3s.

J was trimmed by 7 bases and V by 5 bases; bases with no gene match: 4. Germline V gives CDR1 SGHTA, CDR2 FQGNSA. The CDR3 sequence is 14 residues long. As every portion of the isolated RNA was reverse transcribed, the sequencing read expressed TCRB transcripts. Method: immunoSEQ multiplex PCR; TCRdb's copy keeps in-frame clones and lacks some. The repertoire includes about 360,000 clones, around 12% of them detected once, and around 0.0099% sits in the top ten. Sequenced input: naive CD4+ T cells from blood. The J gene is TRBJ2-1, the V gene TRBV7-2, with TRBD2 matching over 11 bases. This TCR came from a woman under 30 with type 1 diabetes. Here the CDR3 reads CASSQGLAENEQFF. CDR3 in DNA: TGTGCCAGCAGCCAGGGACTAGCGGAGAATGAGCAGTTCTTC. The whole variable domain, filled in from reference TRBV7-2 and TRBJ2-1, reads GAGVSQSPSNKVTEKGKDVELRCDPISGHTALYWYRQSLGQGLEFLIYFQGNSAPDKSGLPSDRFSAERTGGSVSTLTIQRTQQEDSAVYLCASSQGLAENEQFFGPGTRLTVL.